The 15 T cell receptor beta chains below come from one sample, sequenced in a study of shared clonotypes between healthy human individuals. The data were produced by immunoSEQ multiplex PCR, yet TCRdb's version contains in-frame clones alone and is incomplete. The sample lists 2,500,000 or so clones, more than 80% occurring once. Sequencing was carried out using naive CD4+ T cells sorted from blood. This sample's subset: CD45RA+ positively selected. The receptors stem from a man younger than 30 in good health.

This chain connects TRBV6-6 to TRBJ2-5; 11 bases map to TRBD2. The end of the DNA is better explained by TRBJ2-7, so the J call may be wrong. Germline CDR1 reads MNHNY; CDR2 reads SVGAGI (reference sequence). This CDR3 has 14 amino acids. The CDR3 region is CASRPTSGISEQYF. CDR3 nucleotides: TGTGCCAGCAGGCCGACTAGCGGGATCAGCGAGCAGTACTTC.

J is TRBJ1-1 and V is TRBV6-1; no definite D call. CDR1 and CDR2 (germline): MNHNS, SASEGT. The CDR3 has 10 amino acids. V lost 7 bases and J lost 11, with 11 bases in between. CDR3 nucleotide sequence: TGTGCCAGCATGCGATCGTTTGCTTTCTTT. Encoded protein: CASMRSFAFF.

The chain links TRBV5-6 to TRBJ2-1, with D unresolved. V lost 2 bases to trimming and J lost 10 bases, with 7 bases between them. The length of the CDR3 is 11 residues. CDR1 SGHDT and CDR2 YYEEEE come from the germline V gene. The CDR3 is CASSLMAEQFF. The CDR3, as DNA: TGTGCCAGCAGCTTAATGGCGGAGCAGTTCTTC.

As for this clone: Other DNA sequences in this sample translate to the same CDR3. The chain has TRBV5-1 and TRBJ1-1, with D hard to call. In germline, CDR1 is SGHRS, CDR2 YFSETQ. There are 12 residues in the CDR3. V lost 0 bases, J lost 2 bases, and 2 bases lay in between. The CDR3 here is CASSLANTEAFF. CDR3 coding DNA: TGCGCCAGCAGCTTGGCAAACACTGAAGCTTTCTTT.

This chain links TRBV2 with TRBJ2-5; D unresolved. The V end was cut by 6 bases, the J end by 5 bases, with 10 bases between. Germline CDR1 SNHLY, CDR2 FYNNEI. The length of the CDR3 is 12 residues. CDR3 loop: CASRRVAETQYF. DNA for the CDR3: TGTGCCAGCAGAAGGGTGGCTGAGACCCAGTACTTC.

This rearrangement joins TRBV27 to TRBJ2-7; 10 bases agree with TRBD1. CDR1 and CDR2 (germline): MNHEY, SMNVEV (reference sequence). After removal of 6 bases from V and 1 base from J, the junction contained 6 bases not matched to a gene. The CDR3 runs 15 residues. DNA for the CDR3: TGTGCCAGCAGAACCCCGGGACAGGGGTCCTACGAGCAGTACTTC. It codes for CASRTPGQGSYEQYF.

V usage is TRBV7-8 and J usage is TRBJ2-3, with D perhaps given as TRBD1 or TRBD2 (5 bases each). The CDR3 length is 15 residues. CDR1 and CDR2 (germline): SGHVS, FQNEAQ. V was trimmed by 5 bases and J by 2 bases, leaving 14 bases between them. CDR3 nucleotides: TGTGCCAGCAGCCCTGCCGGGGCCCTCACAGATACGCAGTATTTT. Translating gives CASSPAGALTDTQYF.

The chain has TRBV2 and TRBJ2-1, with TRBD2 matching 9 bases. Germline-derived CDR1 and CDR2 are SNHLY and FYNNEI. The CDR3 contains 17 residues. After removal of 6 bases from V and 1 base from J, the junction contained 10 bases not matched to a gene. Here the CDR3 reads CASSLRGREGSYNEQFF. CDR3 DNA: TGTGCCAGCAGCCTGAGAGGGCGGGAGGGTTCCTACAATGAGCAGTTCTTC.

This clone turned up a few times. This chain connects TRBV25-1 to TRBJ1-5; D uncertain. There are 18 residues in the CDR3. Trimming took 3 bases from V and 9 from J, leaving 27 bases between them. CDR1 and CDR2 from the germline V gene are MGHDK and SYGVNS. The CDR3, as DNA: TGTGCCAGCAGTGACCAAGGCCCCGCCGGGAGGGCCATTGTGCCCCAGCATTTT. It codes for CASSDQGPAGRAIVPQHF. The variable domain in full, with the rest retrieved from reference TRBV25-1 and TRBJ1-5, is EADIYQTPRYLVIGTGKKITLECSQTMGHDKMYWYQQDPGMELHLIHYSYGVNSTEKGDLSSESTVSRIRTEHFPLTLESARPSHTSQYLCASSDQGPAGRAIVPQHFGDGTRLSIL.

The chain couples TRBV5-6 to TRBJ1-2, with TRBD1 matching over 7 bases. Germline lookup yields CDR1 SGHDT and CDR2 YYEEEE. Trimming removed 5 bases from V and 8 bases from J; junction bases left unmatched: 9. The CDR3 is made up of 13 amino acids. The CDR3 reads CASSRDRDGGYTF. As DNA, the CDR3 is TGTGCCAGCAGTCGAGACAGGGACGGGGGCTACACCTTC. The full variable domain, with the rest looked up from reference TRBV5-6 and TRBJ1-2, is DAGVTQSPTHLIKTRGQQVTLRCSPKSGHDTVSWYQQALGQGPQFIFQYYEEEERQRGNFPDRFSGHQFPNYSSELNVNALLLGDSALYLCASSRDRDGGYTFGSGTRLTVV.

The V call is TRBV9, the J call TRBJ1-3; the D gene is possibly TRBD1 (5 bases). The CDR3 runs 16 residues. V was trimmed by 4 bases and J by 0 bases, leaving 14 bases between them. Germline-derived CDR1 and CDR2 are SGDLS and YYNGEE. The CDR3 spells CASSPETVPSGNTIYF. The CDR3 DNA reads as TGTGCCAGCAGCCCGGAGACAGTTCCCTCTGGAAACACCATATATTTT. Supplemented by reference TRBV9 and TRBJ1-3, the full variable domain reads DSGVTQTPKHLITATGQRVTLRCSPRSGDLSVYWYQQSLDQGLQFLIQYYNGEERAKGNILERFSAQQFPDLHSELNLSSLELGDSALYFCASSPETVPSGNTIYFGEGSWLTVV.

The genes are TRBV21-1 and TRBJ2-5; the DNA was not used to check the table's D call, TRBD1. TRBV21-1 is noted as a pseudogene. The CDR3 sequence is 17 residues long. The CDR3: CASSPRSGTGVGETQYF. The CDR3 DNA sequence: TGTGCCAGCAGCCCCCGTTCCGGGACAGGGGTAGGGGAGACCCAGTACTTC.

This sequence joins TRBV10-1 and TRBJ2-2; a weak D match, TRBD1 (5 bases). The germline gives CDR1 WNHNN, CDR2 SYGVQD (reference sequence). Trimming stripped 6 bases from V and 4 bases from J, with 15 bases between. This CDR3 region has 15 residues. The CDR3 nucleotides are TGCGCCAGCAGCGCTCTGGGGCAGGCCACCGGGGAGCTGTTTTTT. Translation: CASSALGQATGELFF.

Points on this clone: This same CDR3 is encoded by further DNA sequences in the sample. This chain connects TRBV5-1 to TRBJ1-2, with D perhaps matching TRBD1 (5 bases). Trimming pared 4 bases from V and 3 bases from J, leaving 13 bases between. Germline CDR1 and CDR2: SGHRS and YFSETQ. The CDR3 runs 14 residues. CDR3 residues: CASSLEGSDYGYTF. CDR3 coding DNA: TGCGCCAGCAGCCTGGAGGGGTCGGACTATGGCTACACCTTC.

The V call is TRBV18, the J call TRBJ2-5; D is unresolved. Germline V gene data show CDR1 as KGHSH and CDR2 as LQKENI. Deletions cut 1 base from V and 5 bases from J, with 8 bases between. This CDR3 spans 13 amino acids. CDR3 in amino acids: CASSPQSWETQYF. The CDR3 DNA is TGTGCCAGCTCACCACAAAGTTGGGAGACCCAGTACTTC.